This T cell receptor (beta chain) was sequenced for a study of T cell repertoires in cytomegalovirus infection. Study at large: Public signatures in TCR beta pointed to CMV infection and matching HLA type.

TCRdb reprocessed the reads via MiXCR and lists one record per CDR3 protein. The sample includes nearly 450,000 distinct CDR3 sequences, roughly 30% of them seen just once. Germline V lookup: CDR1 KGHDR, CDR2 SFDVKD. CDR3 length: 15 residues. Germline trimming cut 0 bases from V and 7 bases from J; bases unmatched to any gene: 2. The V gene is TRBV24-1, the J gene TRBJ1-4; the match to TRBD1 covers 9 bases. The sequencing input was PBMCs. This TCR came from a human donor in good health (CMV status not recorded). Some clones in this sample may be carry-over from other donors' samples. CDR3: CATSDLRTGAEKLFF. The CDR3 DNA is TGTGCCACCAGTGATTTGCGGACAGGGGCTGAAAAACTGTTTTTT.